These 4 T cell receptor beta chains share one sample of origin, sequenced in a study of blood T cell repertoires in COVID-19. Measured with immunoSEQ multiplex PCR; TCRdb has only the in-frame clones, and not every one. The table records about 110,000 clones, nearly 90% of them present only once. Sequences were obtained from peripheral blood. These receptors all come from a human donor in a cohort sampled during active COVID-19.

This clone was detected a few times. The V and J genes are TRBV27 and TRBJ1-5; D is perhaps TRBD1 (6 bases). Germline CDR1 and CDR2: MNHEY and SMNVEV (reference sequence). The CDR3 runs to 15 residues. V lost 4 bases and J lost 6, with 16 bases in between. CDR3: CASSSPLRGSQPQHF. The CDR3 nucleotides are TGTGCCAGCAGTTCCCCTTTGAGGGGGAGTCAGCCCCAGCATTTT.

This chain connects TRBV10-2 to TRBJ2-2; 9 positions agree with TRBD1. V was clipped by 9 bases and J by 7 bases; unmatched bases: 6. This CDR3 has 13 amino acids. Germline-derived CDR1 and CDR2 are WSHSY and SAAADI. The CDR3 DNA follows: TGCGCCAGTAAGACAGGGGGATACGGGGAGCTGTTTTTT. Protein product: CASKTGGYGELFF.

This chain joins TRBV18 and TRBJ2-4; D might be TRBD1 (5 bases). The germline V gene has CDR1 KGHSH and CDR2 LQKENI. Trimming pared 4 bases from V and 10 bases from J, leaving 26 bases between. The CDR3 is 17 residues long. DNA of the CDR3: TGTGCCAGCTCACTAAAGGGATCCTCTTGGGGCCCAGGGATTCAGTACTTC. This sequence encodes CASSLKGSSWGPGIQYF.

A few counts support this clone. Here the CDR3 DNA reads TGTGCCAGCAGTTTGGACAGGGGAGGTGGAGATACGCAGTATTTT. Translating gives CASSLDRGGGDTQYF. The chain recombines TRBV6-5 with TRBJ2-3, with 9 bases fitting TRBD1. V shed 4 bases, J shed 5 bases, and the junction held 7 bases outside the gene matches. Germline CDR1 and CDR2: MNHEY and SVGAGI. The CDR3 covers 15 residues.